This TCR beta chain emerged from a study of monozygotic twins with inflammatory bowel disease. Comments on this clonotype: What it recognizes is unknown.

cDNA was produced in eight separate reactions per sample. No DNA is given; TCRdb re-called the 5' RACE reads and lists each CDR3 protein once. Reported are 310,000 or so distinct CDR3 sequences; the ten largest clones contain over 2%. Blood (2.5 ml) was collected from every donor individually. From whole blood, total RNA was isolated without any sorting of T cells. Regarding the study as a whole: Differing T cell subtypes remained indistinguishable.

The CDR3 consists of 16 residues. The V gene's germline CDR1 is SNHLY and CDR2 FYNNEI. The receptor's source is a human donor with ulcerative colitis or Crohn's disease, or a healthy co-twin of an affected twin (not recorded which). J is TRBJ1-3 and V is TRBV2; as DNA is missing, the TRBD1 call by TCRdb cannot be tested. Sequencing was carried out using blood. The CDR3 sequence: CASSGGRTLSGNTIYF.